This TCR beta chain was recovered during a study of cytomegalovirus exposure and HLA in healthy donors. PCR used 60 Vbeta primers and 13 Jbeta primers. TCRdb's table, derived via immunoSEQ multiplex PCR, lists solely in-frame clones and lacks some. Counted here are some 100,000 clones, around 70% occurring once; the ten biggest clones make up more than 9%. All the people who gave samples were healthy bone marrow donors. General study results and limits: Indistinguishable V segments such as TRBV6-2 and TRBV6-3 were excluded. Association of a missense DCLRE1C variant with TCR beta V- and J-gene trimming was reported in a later analysis. Most observed TCR sequences were rare, whereas some public TCRs were detected in many donors.

This CDR3 is 17 amino acids long. The ends were cut back, 4 bases at V and 0 bases at J, with 15 bases in the middle. Germline V lookup: CDR1 SGHTA, CDR2 FQGNSA. As regards this clone: Its specificity is not known.

The rearrangement joins TRBV7-2 to TRBJ1-4, with D perhaps TRBD1 (6 bases). The sample comprised PBMCs. The source of this sequence is a woman between 45 and 65 years old in good health and CMV-seropositive. CDR3 sequence reads: CASSYTGNPATNEKLFF. The CDR3 bases are TGTGCCAGCAGCTATACAGGGAACCCCGCAACTAATGAAAAACTGTTTTTT.